This TCR beta chain is drawn from a study of coeliac disease. Whole-study results and caveats: The authors considered this approach unsuitable for unbiased detection of gliadin-specific T cells. In active celiac disease, intraepithelial and lamina propria TRB and TRG repertoires were less clonal than controls.

The protocol was immunoSEQ multiplex PCR, while the TCRdb copy is restricted to in-frame clones and leaves out a portion. The table includes over 3,500 clones, 69% detected once. Looked up from germline, CDR1 is SGHAT and CDR2 is FQNNGV. The V and J ends lost 4 bases and 4 bases respectively, with 10 bases between them. This CDR3 spans 14 amino acids. In the case of this clone: Its specificity is unknown.

The TCR sequence derives from a man aged 30-40 years with celiac disease. The material sequenced was intraepithelial lymphocytes from the gut. The chain carries TRBV11-2 and TRBJ1-4; a possible D gene is TRBD1 (5 bases). For the CDR3, the DNA is TGTGCCAGCAGCTCCGACAGATTTAATGAAAAACTGTTTTTT. Translating gives CASSSDRFNEKLFF.